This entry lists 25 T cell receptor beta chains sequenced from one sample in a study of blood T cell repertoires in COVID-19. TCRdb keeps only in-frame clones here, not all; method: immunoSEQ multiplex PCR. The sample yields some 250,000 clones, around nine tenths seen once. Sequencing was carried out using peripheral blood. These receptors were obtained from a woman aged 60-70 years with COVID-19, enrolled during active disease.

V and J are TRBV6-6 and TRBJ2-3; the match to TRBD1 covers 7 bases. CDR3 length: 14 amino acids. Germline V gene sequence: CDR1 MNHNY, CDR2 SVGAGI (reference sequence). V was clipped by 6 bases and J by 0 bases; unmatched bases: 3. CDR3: CASRRQGSTDTQYF. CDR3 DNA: TGTGCCAGCAGACGACAGGGTAGCACAGATACGCAGTATTTT.

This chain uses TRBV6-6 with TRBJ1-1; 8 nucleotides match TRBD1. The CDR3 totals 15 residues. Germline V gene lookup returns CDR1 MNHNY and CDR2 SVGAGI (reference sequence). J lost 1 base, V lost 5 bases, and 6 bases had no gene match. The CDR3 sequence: CASSRQGMRNTEAFF. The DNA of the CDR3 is TGTGCCAGCAGTCGACAGGGGATGAGGAACACTGAAGCTTTCTTT.

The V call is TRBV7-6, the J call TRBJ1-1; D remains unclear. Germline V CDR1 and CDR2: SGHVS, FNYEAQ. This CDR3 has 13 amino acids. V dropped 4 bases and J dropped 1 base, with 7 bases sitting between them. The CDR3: CASSSNPNTEAFF. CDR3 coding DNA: TGTGCCAGCAGCTCTAATCCGAACACTGAAGCTTTCTTT.

The CDR3 DNA reads as TGTGCCAGCAGCCAAGATCAGGCAGGCCCCTACGAGCAGTACTTC. Protein sequence: CASSQDQAGPYEQYF. The rearrangement uses TRBV3-1 (or the pseudogene TRBV3-2) and TRBJ2-7; D is unresolved. V lost 0 bases to trimming and J lost 2 bases, with 11 bases between them. The CDR3 spans 15 residues. CDR1 is LGHDT and CDR2 is YNNKEL in the germline V gene (reference sequence).

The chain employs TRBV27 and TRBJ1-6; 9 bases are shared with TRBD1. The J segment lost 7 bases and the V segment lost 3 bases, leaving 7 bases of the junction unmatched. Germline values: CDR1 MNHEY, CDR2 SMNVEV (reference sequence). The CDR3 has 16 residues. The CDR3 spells CASSFGTGGGNSPLHF. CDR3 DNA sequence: TGTGCCAGCAGTTTCGGCACAGGGGGCGGGAATTCACCCCTCCACTTT.

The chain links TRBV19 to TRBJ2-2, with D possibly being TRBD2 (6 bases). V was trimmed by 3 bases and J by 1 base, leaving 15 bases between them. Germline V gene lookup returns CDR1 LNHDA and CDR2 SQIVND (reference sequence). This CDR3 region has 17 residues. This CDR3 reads CASSILGGRKNTGELFF. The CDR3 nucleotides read TGTGCCAGTAGTATTCTGGGAGGCCGAAAGAACACCGGGGAGCTGTTTTTT. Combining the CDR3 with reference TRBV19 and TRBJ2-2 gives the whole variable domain DGGITQSPKYLFRKEGQNVTLSCEQNLNHDAMYWYRQDPGQGLRLIYYSQIVNDFQKGDIAEGYSVSREKKESFPLTVTSAQKNPTAFYLCASSILGGRKNTGELFFGEGSRLTVL.

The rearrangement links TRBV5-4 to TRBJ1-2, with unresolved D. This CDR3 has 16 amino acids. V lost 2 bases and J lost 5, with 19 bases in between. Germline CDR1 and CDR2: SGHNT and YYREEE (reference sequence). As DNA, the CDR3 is TGTGCCAGCAGCTTCGTGAGTTCGTGGGCAGCTTATGGCTACACCTTC. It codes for CASSFVSSWAAYGYTF.

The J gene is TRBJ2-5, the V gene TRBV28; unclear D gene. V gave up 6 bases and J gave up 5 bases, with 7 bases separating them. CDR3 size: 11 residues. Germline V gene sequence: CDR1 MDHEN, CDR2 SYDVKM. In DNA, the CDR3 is TGTGCCAGCAGGGTAGAGGAGACCCAGTACTTC. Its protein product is CASRVEETQYF.

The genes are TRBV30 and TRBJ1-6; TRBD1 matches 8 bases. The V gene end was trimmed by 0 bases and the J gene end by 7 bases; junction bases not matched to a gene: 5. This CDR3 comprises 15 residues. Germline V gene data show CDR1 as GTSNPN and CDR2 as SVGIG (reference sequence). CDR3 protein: CAWSVLGQGNSPLHF. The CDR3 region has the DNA TGTGCCTGGAGTGTACTAGGACAGGGAAATTCACCCCTCCACTTT.

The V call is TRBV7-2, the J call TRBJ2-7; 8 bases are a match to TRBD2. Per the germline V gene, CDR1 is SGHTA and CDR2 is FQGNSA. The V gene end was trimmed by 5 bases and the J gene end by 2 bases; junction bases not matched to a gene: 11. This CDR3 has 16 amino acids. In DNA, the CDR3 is TGTGCCAGCAGCCCCCGGGCTAGCGGGCCTACCTACGAGCAGTACTTC. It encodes CASSPRASGPTYEQYF.

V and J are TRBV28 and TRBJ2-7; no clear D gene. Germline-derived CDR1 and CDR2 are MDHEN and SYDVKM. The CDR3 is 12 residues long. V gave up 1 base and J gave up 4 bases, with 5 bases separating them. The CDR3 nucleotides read TGTGCCAGCAGTTTATCCTTATACGAGCAGTACTTC. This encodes CASSLSLYEQYF.

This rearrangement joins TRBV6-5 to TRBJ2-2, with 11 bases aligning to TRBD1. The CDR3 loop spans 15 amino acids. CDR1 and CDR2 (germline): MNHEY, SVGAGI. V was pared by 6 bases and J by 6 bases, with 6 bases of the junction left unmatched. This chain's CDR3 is CASSRGTGGAGELFF. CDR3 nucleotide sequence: TGTGCCAGCAGCCGAGGGACAGGGGGGGCCGGGGAGCTGTTTTTT.

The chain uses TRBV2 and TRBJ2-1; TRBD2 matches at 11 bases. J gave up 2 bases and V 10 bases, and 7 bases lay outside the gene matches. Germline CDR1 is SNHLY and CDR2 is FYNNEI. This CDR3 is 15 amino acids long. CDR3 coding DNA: TGTGCCATTACGGGACTAGCGGACCCCTACAATGAGCAGTTCTTC. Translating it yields CAITGLADPYNEQFF.

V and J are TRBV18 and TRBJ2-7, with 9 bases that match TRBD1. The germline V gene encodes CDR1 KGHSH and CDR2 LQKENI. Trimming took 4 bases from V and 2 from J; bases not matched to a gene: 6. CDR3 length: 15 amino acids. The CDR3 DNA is TGTGCCAGCTCACAACAGGGACAGGGAGCCTACGAGCAGTACTTC. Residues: CASSQQGQGAYEQYF.

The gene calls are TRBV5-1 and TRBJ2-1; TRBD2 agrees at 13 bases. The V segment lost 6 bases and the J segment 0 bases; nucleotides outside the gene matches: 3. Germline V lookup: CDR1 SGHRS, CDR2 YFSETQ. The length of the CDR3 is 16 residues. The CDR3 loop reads CASTLAGGSSYNEQFF. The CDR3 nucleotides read TGCGCCAGCACACTAGCGGGAGGGAGCTCCTACAATGAGCAGTTCTTC. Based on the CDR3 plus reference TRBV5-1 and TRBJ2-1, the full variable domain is KAGVTQTPRYLIKTRGQQVTLSCSPISGHRSVSWYQQTPGQGLQFLFEYFSETQRNKGNFPGRFSGRQFSNSRSEMNVSTLELGDSALYLCASTLAGGSSYNEQFFGPGTRLTVL.

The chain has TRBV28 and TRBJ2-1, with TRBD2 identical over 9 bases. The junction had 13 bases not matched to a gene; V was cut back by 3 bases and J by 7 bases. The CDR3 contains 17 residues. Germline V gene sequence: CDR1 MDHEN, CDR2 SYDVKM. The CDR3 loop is CASSLELSGRGLNEQFF. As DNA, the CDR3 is TGTGCCAGCAGTTTGGAACTTAGCGGGAGAGGGCTGAATGAGCAGTTCTTC.

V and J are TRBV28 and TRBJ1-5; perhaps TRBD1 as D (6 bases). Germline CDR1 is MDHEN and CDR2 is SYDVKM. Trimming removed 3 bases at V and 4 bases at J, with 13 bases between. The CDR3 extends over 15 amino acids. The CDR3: CASSLNDRRNQPQHF. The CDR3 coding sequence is TGTGCCAGCAGTTTGAATGACAGGAGAAATCAGCCCCAGCATTTT.

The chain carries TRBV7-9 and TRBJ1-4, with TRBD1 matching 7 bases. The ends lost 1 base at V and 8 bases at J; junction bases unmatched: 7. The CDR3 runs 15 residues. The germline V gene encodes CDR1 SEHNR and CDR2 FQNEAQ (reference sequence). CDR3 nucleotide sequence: TGTGCCAGCAGCTTAGACAGGGGAGTAAAAGAAAAACTGTTTTTT. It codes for CASSLDRGVKEKLFF. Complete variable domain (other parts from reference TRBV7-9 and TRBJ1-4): DTGVSQNPRHKITKRGQNVTFRCDPISEHNRLYWYRQTLGQGPEFLTYFQNEAQLEKSRLLSDRFSAERPKGSFSTLEIQRTEQGDSAMYLCASSLDRGVKEKLFFGSGTQLSVL.

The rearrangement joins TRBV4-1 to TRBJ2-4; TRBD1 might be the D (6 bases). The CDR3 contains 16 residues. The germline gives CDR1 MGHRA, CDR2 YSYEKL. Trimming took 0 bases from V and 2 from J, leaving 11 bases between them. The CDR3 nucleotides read TGCGCCAGCAGCCAAGAACTACAGGGAACCAAAAACATTCAGTACTTC. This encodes CASSQELQGTKNIQYF.

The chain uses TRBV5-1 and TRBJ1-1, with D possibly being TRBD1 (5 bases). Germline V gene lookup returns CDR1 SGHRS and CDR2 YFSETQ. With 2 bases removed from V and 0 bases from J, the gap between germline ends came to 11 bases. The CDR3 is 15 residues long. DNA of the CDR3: TGCGCCAGCAGCTTAGGACACCGATTGAACACTGAAGCTTTCTTT. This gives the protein CASSLGHRLNTEAFF.

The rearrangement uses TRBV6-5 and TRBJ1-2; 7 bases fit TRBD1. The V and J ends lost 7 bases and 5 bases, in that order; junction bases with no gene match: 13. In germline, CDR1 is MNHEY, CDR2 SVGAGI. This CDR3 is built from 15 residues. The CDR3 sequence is CASTQFRRGLYGYTF. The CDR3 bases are TGTGCCAGCACGCAGTTCCGGAGGGGGCTGTATGGCTACACCTTC.

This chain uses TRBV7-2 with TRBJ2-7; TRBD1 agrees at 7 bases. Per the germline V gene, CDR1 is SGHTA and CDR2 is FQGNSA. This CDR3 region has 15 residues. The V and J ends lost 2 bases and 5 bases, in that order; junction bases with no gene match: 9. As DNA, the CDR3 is TGTGCCAGCAGCTTACGGGCAGGGGGACGTAACGAGCAGTACTTC. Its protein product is CASSLRAGGRNEQYF. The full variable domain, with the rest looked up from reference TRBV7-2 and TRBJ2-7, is GAGVSQSPSNKVTEKGKDVELRCDPISGHTALYWYRQSLGQGLEFLIYFQGNSAPDKSGLPSDRFSAERTGGSVSTLTIQRTQQEDSAVYLCASSLRAGGRNEQYFGPGTRLTVT.

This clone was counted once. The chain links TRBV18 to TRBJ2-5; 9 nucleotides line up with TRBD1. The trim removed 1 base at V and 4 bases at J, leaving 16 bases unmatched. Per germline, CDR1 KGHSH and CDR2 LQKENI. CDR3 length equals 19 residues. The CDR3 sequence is CASSPRPGQGHRGLETQYF. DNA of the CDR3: TGTGCCAGCTCACCACGACCGGGACAGGGACACAGGGGTTTAGAGACCCAGTACTTC.

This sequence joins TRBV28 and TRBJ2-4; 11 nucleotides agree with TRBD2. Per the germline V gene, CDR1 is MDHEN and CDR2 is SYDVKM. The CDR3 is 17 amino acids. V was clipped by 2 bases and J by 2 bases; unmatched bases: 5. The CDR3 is CASSLLAGGSSKNIQYF. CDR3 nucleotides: TGTGCCAGCAGTTTACTAGCGGGAGGTTCATCCAAAAACATTCAGTACTTC.

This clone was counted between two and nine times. This CDR3 reads CASSLASGGRPPQHF. The DNA for the CDR3 is TGTGCCAGCAGCTTAGCCTCGGGGGGGCGGCCGCCCCAGCATTTT. This rearrangement joins TRBV7-8 to TRBJ1-5, with TRBD1 as a possible D gene (6 bases). The CDR3 is 15 amino acids. The germline V and J ends were trimmed by 0 bases and 9 bases, with 15 bases remaining between them. Germline V gene data show CDR1 as SGHVS and CDR2 as FQNEAQ.